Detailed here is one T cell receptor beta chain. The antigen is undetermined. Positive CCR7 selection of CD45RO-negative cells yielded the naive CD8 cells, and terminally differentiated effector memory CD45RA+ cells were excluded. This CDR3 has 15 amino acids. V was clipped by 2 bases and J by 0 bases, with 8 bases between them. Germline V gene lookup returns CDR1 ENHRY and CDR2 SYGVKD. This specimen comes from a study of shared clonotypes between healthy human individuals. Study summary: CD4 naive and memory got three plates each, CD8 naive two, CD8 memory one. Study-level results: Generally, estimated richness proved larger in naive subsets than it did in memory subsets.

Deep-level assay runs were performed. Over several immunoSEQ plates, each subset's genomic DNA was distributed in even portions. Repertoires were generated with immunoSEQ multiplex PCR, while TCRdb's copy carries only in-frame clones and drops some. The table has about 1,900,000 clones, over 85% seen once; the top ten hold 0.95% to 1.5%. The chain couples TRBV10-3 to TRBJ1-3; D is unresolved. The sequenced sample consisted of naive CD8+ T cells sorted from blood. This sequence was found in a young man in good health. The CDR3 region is CAISESPASGNTIYF. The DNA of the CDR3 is TGTGCCATCAGTGAGAGCCCGGCCTCTGGAAACACCATATATTTT.